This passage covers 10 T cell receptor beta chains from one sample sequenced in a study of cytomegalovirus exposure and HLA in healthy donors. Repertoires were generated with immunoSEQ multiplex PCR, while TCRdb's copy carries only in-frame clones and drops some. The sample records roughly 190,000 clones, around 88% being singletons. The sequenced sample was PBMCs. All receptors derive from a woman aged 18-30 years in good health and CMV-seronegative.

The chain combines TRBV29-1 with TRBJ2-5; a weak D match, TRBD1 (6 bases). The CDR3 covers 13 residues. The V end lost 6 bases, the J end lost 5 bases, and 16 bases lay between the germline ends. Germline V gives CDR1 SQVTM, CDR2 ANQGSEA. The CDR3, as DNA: TGCAGCGTCGGACAGTCCTTGGGGGAGACCCAGTACTTC. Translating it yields CSVGQSLGETQYF. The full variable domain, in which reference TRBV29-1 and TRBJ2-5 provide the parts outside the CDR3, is SAVISQKPSRDICQRGTSLTIQCQVDSQVTMMFWYRQQPGQSLTLIATANQGSEATYESGFVIDKFPISRPNLTFSTLTVSNMSPEDSSIYLCSVGQSLGETQYFGPGTRLLVL.

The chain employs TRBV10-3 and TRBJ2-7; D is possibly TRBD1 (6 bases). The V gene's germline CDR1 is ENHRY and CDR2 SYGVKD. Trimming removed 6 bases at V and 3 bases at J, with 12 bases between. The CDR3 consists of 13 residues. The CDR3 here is CAIRDRLNYEQYF. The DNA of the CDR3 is TGTGCCATCAGAGACAGGTTAAACTACGAGCAGTACTTC.

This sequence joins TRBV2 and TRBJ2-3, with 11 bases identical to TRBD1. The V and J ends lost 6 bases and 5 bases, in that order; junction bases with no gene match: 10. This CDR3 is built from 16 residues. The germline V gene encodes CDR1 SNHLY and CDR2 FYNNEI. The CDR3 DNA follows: TGTGCCAGCAGCCCCGGGACAGGGGGATTTGTAGATACGCAGTATTTT. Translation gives CASSPGTGGFVDTQYF. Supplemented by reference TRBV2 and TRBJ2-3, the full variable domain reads EPEVTQTPSHQVTQMGQEVILRCVPISNHLYFYWYRQILGQKVEFLVSFYNNEISEKSEIFDDQFSVERPDGSNFTLKIRSTKLEDSAMYFCASSPGTGGFVDTQYFGPGTRLTVL.

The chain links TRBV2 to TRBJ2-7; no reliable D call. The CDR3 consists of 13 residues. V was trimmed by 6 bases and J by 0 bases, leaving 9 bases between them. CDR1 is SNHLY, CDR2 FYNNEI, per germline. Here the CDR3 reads CASRPRYSYEQYF. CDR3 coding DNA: TGTGCCAGCAGACCCCGGTACTCCTACGAGCAGTACTTC.

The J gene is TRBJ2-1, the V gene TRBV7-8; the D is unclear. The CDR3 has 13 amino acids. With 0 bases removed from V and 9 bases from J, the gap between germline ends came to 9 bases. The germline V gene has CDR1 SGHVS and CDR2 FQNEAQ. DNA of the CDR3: TGTGCCAGCAGCTTAGCTATAGTGAGTGAGCAGTTCTTC. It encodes CASSLAIVSEQFF.

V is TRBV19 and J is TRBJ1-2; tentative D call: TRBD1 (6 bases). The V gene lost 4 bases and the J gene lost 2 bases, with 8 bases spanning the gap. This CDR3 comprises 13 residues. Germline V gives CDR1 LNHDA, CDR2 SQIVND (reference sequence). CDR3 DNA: TGTGCCAGTAGTACAGGGGTCAACTATGGCTACACCTTC. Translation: CASSTGVNYGYTF.

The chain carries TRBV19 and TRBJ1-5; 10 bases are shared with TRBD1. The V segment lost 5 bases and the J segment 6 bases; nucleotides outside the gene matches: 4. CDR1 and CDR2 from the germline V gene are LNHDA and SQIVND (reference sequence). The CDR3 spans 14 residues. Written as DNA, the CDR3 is TGTGCCAGTAGTCCCCGGACAGGGGGTCAGCCCCAGCATTTT. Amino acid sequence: CASSPRTGGQPQHF. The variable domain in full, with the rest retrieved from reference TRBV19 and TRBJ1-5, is DGGITQSPKYLFRKEGQNVTLSCEQNLNHDAMYWYRQDPGQGLRLIYYSQIVNDFQKGDIAEGYSVSREKKESFPLTVTSAQKNPTAFYLCASSPRTGGQPQHFGDGTRLSIL.

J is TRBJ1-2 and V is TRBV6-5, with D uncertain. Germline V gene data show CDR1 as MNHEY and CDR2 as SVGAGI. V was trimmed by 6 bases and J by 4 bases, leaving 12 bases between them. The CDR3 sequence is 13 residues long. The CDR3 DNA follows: TGTGCCAGCAGCATACATCCACCCTATGGCTACACCTTC. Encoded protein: CASSIHPPYGYTF.

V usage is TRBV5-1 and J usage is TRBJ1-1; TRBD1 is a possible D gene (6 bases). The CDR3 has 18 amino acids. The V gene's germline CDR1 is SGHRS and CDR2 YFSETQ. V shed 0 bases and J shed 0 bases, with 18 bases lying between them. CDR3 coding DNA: TGCGCCAGCAGCTTGGTGGCACAGGGTGCGGTCATGAACACTGAAGCTTTCTTT. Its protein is CASSLVAQGAVMNTEAFF.

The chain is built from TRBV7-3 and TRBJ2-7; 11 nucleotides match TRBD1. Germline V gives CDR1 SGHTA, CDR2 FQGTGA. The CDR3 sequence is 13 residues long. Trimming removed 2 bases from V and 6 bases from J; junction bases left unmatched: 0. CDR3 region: CASSLGTGGEQYF. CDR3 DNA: TGTGCCAGCAGCTTAGGGACAGGGGGCGAGCAGTACTTC.